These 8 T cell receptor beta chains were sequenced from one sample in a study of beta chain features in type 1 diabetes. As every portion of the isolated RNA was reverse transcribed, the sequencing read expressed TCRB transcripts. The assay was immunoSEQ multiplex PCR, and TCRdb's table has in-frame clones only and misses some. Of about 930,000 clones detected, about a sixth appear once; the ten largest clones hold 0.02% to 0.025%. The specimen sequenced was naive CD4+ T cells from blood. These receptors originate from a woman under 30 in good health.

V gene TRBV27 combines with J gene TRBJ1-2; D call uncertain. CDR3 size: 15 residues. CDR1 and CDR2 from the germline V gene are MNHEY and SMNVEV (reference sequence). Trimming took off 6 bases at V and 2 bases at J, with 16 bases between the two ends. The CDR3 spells CASRGPAGQNYGYTF. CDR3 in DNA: TGTGCCAGCAGGGGTCCGGCAGGTCAAAACTATGGCTACACCTTC.

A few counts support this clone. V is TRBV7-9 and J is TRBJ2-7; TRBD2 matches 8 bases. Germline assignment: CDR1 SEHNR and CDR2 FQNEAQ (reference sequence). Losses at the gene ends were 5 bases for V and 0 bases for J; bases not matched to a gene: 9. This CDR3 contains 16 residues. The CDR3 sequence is CASSRRIAGNSYEQYF. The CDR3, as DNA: TGTGCCAGCAGCCGACGTATAGCGGGAAACTCCTACGAGCAGTACTTC.

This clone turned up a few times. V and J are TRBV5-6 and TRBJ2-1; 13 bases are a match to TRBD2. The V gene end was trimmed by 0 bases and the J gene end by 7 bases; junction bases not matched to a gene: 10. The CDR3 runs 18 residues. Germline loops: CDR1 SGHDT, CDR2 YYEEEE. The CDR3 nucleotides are TGTGCCAGCAGCTTGGCCGACAGGACTAGCGGGAGAGGGAATGAGCAGTTCTTC. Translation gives CASSLADRTSGRGNEQFF.

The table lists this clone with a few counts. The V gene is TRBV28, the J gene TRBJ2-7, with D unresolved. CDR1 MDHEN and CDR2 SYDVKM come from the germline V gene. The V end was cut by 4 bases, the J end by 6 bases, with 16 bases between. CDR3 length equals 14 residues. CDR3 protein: CASSYQVKTSEQYF. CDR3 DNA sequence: TGTGCCAGCAGTTACCAGGTTAAGACGTCCGAGCAGTACTTC.

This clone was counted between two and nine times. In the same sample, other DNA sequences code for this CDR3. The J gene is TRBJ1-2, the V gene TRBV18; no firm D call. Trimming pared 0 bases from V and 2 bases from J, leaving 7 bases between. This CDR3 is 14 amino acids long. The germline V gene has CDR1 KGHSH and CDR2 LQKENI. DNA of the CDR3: TGTGCCAGCTCACCACCGACGGGGAACTATGGCTACACCTTC. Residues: CASSPPTGNYGYTF.

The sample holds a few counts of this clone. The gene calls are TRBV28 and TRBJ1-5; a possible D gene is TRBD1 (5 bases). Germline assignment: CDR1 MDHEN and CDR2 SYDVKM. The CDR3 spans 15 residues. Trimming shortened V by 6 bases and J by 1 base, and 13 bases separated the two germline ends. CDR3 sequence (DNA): TGTGCCAGCAGGGAGGGGCGAGGAAGCAATCAGCCCCAGCATTTT. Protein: CASREGRGSNQPQHF.

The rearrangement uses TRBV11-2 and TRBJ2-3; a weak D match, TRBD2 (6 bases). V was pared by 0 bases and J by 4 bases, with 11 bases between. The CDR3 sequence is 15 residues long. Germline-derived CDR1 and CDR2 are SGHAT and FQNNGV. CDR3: CASSLDQTRSDTQYF. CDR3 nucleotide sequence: TGTGCCAGCAGCTTAGACCAGACTAGATCAGATACGCAGTATTTT.

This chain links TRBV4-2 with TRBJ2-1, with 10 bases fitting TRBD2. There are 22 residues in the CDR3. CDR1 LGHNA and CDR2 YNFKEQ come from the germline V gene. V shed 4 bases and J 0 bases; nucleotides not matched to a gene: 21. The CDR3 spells CASSPTSSPGLAIGSSYNEQFF. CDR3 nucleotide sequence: TGTGCCAGCAGCCCGACCTCATCGCCGGGACTAGCGATAGGAAGCTCCTACAATGAGCAGTTCTTC.